The 16 T cell receptor beta chains below come from one sample, sequenced in a study of blood T cells in healthy people across ages. With a J-beta primer mix and a sample-barcoded 5' primer, a second PCR ran about 6 to 11 cycles. TCRdb fed the 5' RACE reads into MiXCR, producing one record per CDR3 protein. Of 660,000 or so distinct CDR3 sequences in the sample, roughly three fifths are singletons; the top ten hold over 30%. The material sequenced was blood. All receptors derive from a man between 60 and 70 years old in good health.

The rearrangement joins TRBV29-1 to TRBJ2-7; 9 bases are a match to TRBD1. Germline CDR1 is SQVTM and CDR2 is ANQGSEA. There are 14 residues in the CDR3. The ends lost 6 bases at V and 2 bases at J; junction bases unmatched: 8. The CDR3 is CSVVKGQGPYEQYF. The CDR3 nucleotides are TGCAGCGTGGTCAAGGGACAGGGCCCCTACGAGCAGTACTTC.

This clonotype was counted a few times. This chain links TRBV28 with TRBJ2-6; D gene ambiguous. The CDR3 runs 14 residues. V was clipped by 3 bases and J by 4 bases, with 7 bases between them. Germline CDR1 is MDHEN and CDR2 is SYDVKM. The CDR3 here is CASSFSLGANVLTF. The CDR3 DNA follows: TGTGCCAGCAGTTTCTCTCTGGGGGCCAACGTCCTGACTTTC.

The genes are TRBV12-3 or TRBV12-4 and TRBJ2-3; D is perhaps TRBD2 (6 bases). V lost 8 bases and J 7 bases, leaving 16 bases between the germline ends. The CDR3 has 13 amino acids. CDR3 coding DNA: TGTGCCAGCCATCTTGGCCTAGCGAATACGCAGTATTTT. It yields the protein CASHLGLANTQYF.

This chain joins TRBV6-6 and TRBJ2-3; TRBD1 matches at 9 bases. The germline V gene has CDR1 MNHNY and CDR2 SVGAGI (reference sequence). Trimming cost V 7 bases and J 5 bases; bases outside gene matches: 4. The CDR3 contains 13 residues. The CDR3 region is CASTGQGRDTQYF. CDR3 DNA sequence: TGTGCCAGCACGGGACAGGGAAGAGATACGCAGTATTTT.

The chain joins TRBV25-1 to TRBJ2-6; D is unclear. The V end lost 3 bases, the J end lost 4 bases, and 4 bases lay between the germline ends. From germline, CDR1 is MGHDK and CDR2 SYGVNS. The CDR3 totals 13 residues. The CDR3 reads CASSETGANVLTF. The DNA for the CDR3 is TGTGCCAGCAGTGAGACAGGGGCCAACGTCCTGACTTTC.

V gene TRBV7-9 combines with J gene TRBJ1-6, with 8 bases matching TRBD1. The germline V gene has CDR1 SEHNR and CDR2 FQNEAQ (reference sequence). The junction had 6 bases not matched to a gene; V was cut back by 6 bases and J by 5 bases. CDR3 size: 15 residues. The CDR3 region has the DNA TGTGCCAGCAGACCGCCGGGACAGGATAATTCACCCCTCCACTTT. As protein: CASRPPGQDNSPLHF.

J is TRBJ1-2 and V is TRBV11-2; a possible D gene is TRBD1 (5 bases). Trimming cost V 4 bases and J 3 bases, with 15 bases left between them. CDR3 length equals 15 residues. Germline V CDR1 and CDR2: SGHAT, FQNNGV. Here the CDR3 DNA reads TGTGCCAGCAGCTCTCGCGGGAGGGGCGACTATGGCTACACCTTC. Translated, it gives CASSSRGRGDYGYTF.

This clonotype appeared a few times. The chain joins TRBV4-2 to TRBJ2-5; 7 bases fit TRBD2. This CDR3 has 15 residues. Germline trimming cut 3 bases from V and 5 bases from J; bases unmatched to any gene: 9. Looked up from germline, CDR1 is LGHNA and CDR2 is YNFKEQ. The CDR3 here is CASSQSERGGETQYF. The CDR3 coding sequence is TGTGCCAGCAGCCAGTCGGAGCGGGGTGGGGAGACCCAGTACTTC.

The chain has TRBV7-2 and TRBJ2-4; D unresolved. Germline V CDR1 and CDR2: SGHTA, FQGNSA. The CDR3 is made up of 16 amino acids. V was cut by 5 bases and J by 5 bases, with 19 bases left in between. The CDR3 sequence is CASSPDSAPLQNIQYF. CDR3 coding DNA: TGTGCCAGCAGCCCTGATTCGGCGCCCCTACAAAACATTCAGTACTTC.

The chain is built from TRBV6-1 and TRBJ1-2; possibly TRBD1 for D (5 bases). Per the germline V gene, CDR1 is MNHNS and CDR2 is SASEGT. The CDR3 has 14 amino acids. The ends were cut back, 8 bases at V and 2 bases at J, with 15 bases in the middle. DNA of the CDR3: TGTGCCAGCGTAGCCGGGACGGACAACTATGGCTACACCTTC. Its protein product is CASVAGTDNYGYTF.

This clonotype came up a few times. V and J are TRBV7-9 and TRBJ1-2, with unresolved D. The ends were cut back, 5 bases at V and 1 base at J, with 11 bases in the middle. CDR1 is SEHNR and CDR2 is FQNEAQ in the germline V gene (reference sequence). The CDR3 spans 14 residues. The CDR3 spells CASSPQAFNYGYTF. The CDR3 bases are TGTGCCAGCAGCCCCCAGGCTTTTAACTATGGCTACACCTTC.

The chain couples TRBV18 to TRBJ1-1; the D is unclear. The CDR3 is 14 residues long. Trimming left V 3 bases short and J 4 bases short, with 12 bases between. Germline V gene data show CDR1 as KGHSH and CDR2 as LQKENI. The CDR3 DNA follows: TGTGCCAGCTCACCCGGGGTGGCGAGCACTGAAGCTTTCTTT. The encoded protein is CASSPGVASTEAFF.

J is TRBJ2-1 and V is TRBV6-1; D is possibly TRBD1 or TRBD2 (5 bases each). In germline, CDR1 is MNHNS, CDR2 SASEGT. V lost 7 bases and J lost 0, with 13 bases in between. CDR3 length: 15 amino acids. The CDR3 DNA is TGTGCCAGCACCCGGGCAGGGAGCTCCTACAATGAGCAGTTCTTC. Translated: CASTRAGSSYNEQFF.

The genes are TRBV4-1 and TRBJ1-4; TRBD1 matches at 10 bases. The CDR3 extends over 17 amino acids. Trimming took 0 bases from V and 7 from J; bases not matched to a gene: 8. CDR1 and CDR2 (germline): MGHRA, YSYEKL. The CDR3 region is CASSQDSGTGVTEKLFF. Here the CDR3 DNA reads TGCGCCAGCAGCCAAGATTCGGGGACAGGGGTCACTGAAAAACTGTTTTTT.

The table lists this clonotype with a few counts. This chain connects TRBV4-2 to TRBJ1-5; D remains unclear. The germline gives CDR1 LGHNA, CDR2 YNFKEQ. V was pared by 3 bases and J by 1 base, with 7 bases between. The CDR3 is 14 residues long. CDR3 sequence reads: CASSQDGSNQPQHF. CDR3 in DNA: TGTGCCAGCAGCCAGGACGGGAGCAATCAGCCCCAGCATTTT.

This clonotype occurred a few times. A clone one base away is much larger, so this may be a read error. This sequence joins TRBV4-1 and TRBJ2-1; 12 nucleotides match TRBD1. Judging by the DNA end, TRBJ2-7 fits better; the J call may be wrong. Germline V lookup: CDR1 MGHRA, CDR2 YSYEKL. The CDR3 has 19 amino acids. The CDR3 DNA is TGCGCCAGCAGCCAAGATACGGGACAGGGGGCCTTCTCCTACAATGAGCAGTACTTC. Protein sequence: CASSQDTGQGAFSYNEQYF.